The subject of this entry is one T cell receptor beta chain. What it binds is unknown. The entry originates in a study of cytomegalovirus exposure and HLA in healthy donors. Study-level points and caveats: Through in vitro validation, a few CMV-associated chains were shown to be specific for CMV antigens. The study found most TCR sequences rare, yet found some public TCRs in many donors. First-cohort TCR clusters were later found to tend to co-occur in the 120 validation repertoires.

Data came from immunoSEQ multiplex PCR; TCRdb stores just in-frame clones and leaves some out. Among about 240,000 clones listed, about 86% were seen once. Germline CDR1 and CDR2: SGDLS and YYNGEE. Trimming cost V 3 bases and J 5 bases; bases outside gene matches: 9. The CDR3 runs to 17 residues. V usage is TRBV9 and J usage is TRBJ2-2; TRBD2 agrees at 11 bases. The sequenced sample consisted of PBMCs. This sequence originates from a woman in her 30s in good health and CMV-seropositive. The CDR3 reads CASSAFPTSGGTGELFF. DNA of the CDR3: TGTGCCAGCAGCGCCTTCCCAACTAGCGGGGGAACCGGGGAGCTGTTTTTT.